This T cell receptor beta chain appears in the sequencing data of a study of blood T cell repertoires in COVID-19. Study in general: Sites across the United States, Italy and Spain contributed samples from acute and convalescent COVID-19.

The CDR3 consists of 17 residues. CDR1 and CDR2 (germline): SNHLY, FYNNEI. The V gene end was trimmed by 6 bases and the J gene end by 1 base; junction bases not matched to a gene: 15. Produced via immunoSEQ multiplex PCR; TCRdb's table is partial and in-frame only. This sample has hundreds of thousands of clones, with 85% to 90% found just once. Participants spanned ages roughly 18 to 90 years and resided in about two dozen US areas. This TCR came from a man aged 35 to 55 who had recovered from COVID-19. The sequencing sample was made of PBMCs or T cells enriched from blood (not recorded which). This rearrangement joins TRBV2 to TRBJ2-7; 7 nucleotides align to TRBD1. The CDR3 DNA follows: TGTGCCAGCAGAGAAATTTCACAGGGGTTCCTATCCTACGAGCAGTACTTC. This encodes CASREISQGFLSYEQYF. Based on the CDR3 plus reference TRBV2 and TRBJ2-7, the full variable domain is EPEVTQTPSHQVTQMGQEVILRCVPISNHLYFYWYRQILGQKVEFLVSFYNNEISEKSEIFDDQFSVERPDGSNFTLKIRSTKLEDSAMYFCASREISQGFLSYEQYFGPGTRLTVT.